This TCR beta chain was obtained from a study of T cell repertoires in cytomegalovirus infection. The wider study: CMV infection and matching HLA type were both indicated by public TCR beta signatures. Points from the study as a whole: Accumulated public TCR beta family frequency recognized individuals carrying CMV together with the relevant HLA. Within the response measured ex vivo, HLA-C-restricted CMV-specific TCR beta clonotypes were dominant.

The CDR3 covers 13 residues. The germline V and J ends were trimmed by 3 bases and 6 bases, with 9 bases remaining between them. Germline V gene data show CDR1 as SGHTA and CDR2 as FQGNSA. Turning to this clonotype: Its antigen is undetermined. No conserved phenylalanine or tryptophan ends this CDR3, so it is likely a read error.

TCRdb redid the calling of the reads with MiXCR, one entry per CDR3 protein. This table holds 250,000 to 300,000 distinct CDR3 sequences, roughly a quarter found once. Sample: PBMCs. V usage is TRBV7-2 and J usage is TRBJ2-1, with no clear D. The clonotype was recovered from a human donor in good health (CMV status not recorded). Some clones in this sample may be carry-over from other donors' samples. This chain's CDR3 is CASSLTRVNEQFI. CDR3 nucleotide sequence: TGTGCCAGCAGCTTGACCCGAGTCAATGAGCAGTTCATC.